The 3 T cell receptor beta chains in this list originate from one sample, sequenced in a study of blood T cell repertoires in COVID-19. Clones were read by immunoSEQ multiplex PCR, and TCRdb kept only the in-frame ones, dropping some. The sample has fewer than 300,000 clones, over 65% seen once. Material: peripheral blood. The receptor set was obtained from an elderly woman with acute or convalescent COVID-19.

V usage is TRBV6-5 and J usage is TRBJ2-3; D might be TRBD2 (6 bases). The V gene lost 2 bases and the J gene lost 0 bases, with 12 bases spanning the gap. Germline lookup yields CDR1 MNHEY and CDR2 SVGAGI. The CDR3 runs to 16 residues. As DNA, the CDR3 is TGTGCCAGCAGTTACCAGCGACTAGGGAGCACAGATACGCAGTATTTT. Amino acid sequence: CASSYQRLGSTDTQYF.

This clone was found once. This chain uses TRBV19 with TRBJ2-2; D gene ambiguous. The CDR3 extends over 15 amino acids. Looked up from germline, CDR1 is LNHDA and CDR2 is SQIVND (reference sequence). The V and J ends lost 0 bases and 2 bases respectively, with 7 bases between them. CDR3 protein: CASSIEARNTGELFF. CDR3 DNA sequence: TGTGCCAGTAGTATAGAGGCTAGAAACACCGGGGAGCTGTTTTTT. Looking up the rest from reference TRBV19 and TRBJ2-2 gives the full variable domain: DGGITQSPKYLFRKEGQNVTLSCEQNLNHDAMYWYRQDPGQGLRLIYYSQIVNDFQKGDIAEGYSVSREKKESFPLTVTSAQKNPTAFYLCASSIEARNTGELFFGEGSRLTVL.

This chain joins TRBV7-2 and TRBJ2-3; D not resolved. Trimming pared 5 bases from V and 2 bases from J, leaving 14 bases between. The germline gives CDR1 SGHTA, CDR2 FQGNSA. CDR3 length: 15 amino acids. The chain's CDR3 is CASSPNAAFTDTQYF. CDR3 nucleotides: TGTGCCAGCAGCCCCAACGCGGCTTTCACAGATACGCAGTATTTT.